This TCR beta chain was documented in a study of control samples from healthy donors and cancer patients (TCRdb year 2020). The library was built by means of the immunoSEQ multiplex PCR assay. The source is immuneACCESS, and TCRdb retained only in-frame sequences with V and J called. Part of the clones is not carried over; for the studies checked, unresolved V genes explain less than half of this, and the remainder is unexplained. For this sample the table gives some 120,000 clones, of which around 94% were detected only once. 0.55% to 0.6% of the sample lies in the top ten. As to this clone: Its binding antigen is unknown. Within one base of it there is no much larger clone, and no base qualities were kept.

V drops 2 bases and J drops 6 bases, leaving 11 bases in between. CDR1 and CDR2, looked up from the germline V gene (reference sequence), are SGHKS and YYEKEE. From the cysteine through the phenylalanine, the CDR3 covers 13 amino acids. CDR3 DNA only is kept here, 39 bases in frame from base 1. Sequencing was performed on PBMCs. The receptor chain draws on TRBV5-5 and TRBJ1-2; the D gene is possibly TRBD1, with 6 bases matching. This receptor was identified in a man at least 80 years old with head and neck cancer. CDR3 protein: CASSLGGGDGYTF. The DNA is as follows: TGTGCCAGCAGCTTAGGGGGGGGCGATGGCTACACCTTC.